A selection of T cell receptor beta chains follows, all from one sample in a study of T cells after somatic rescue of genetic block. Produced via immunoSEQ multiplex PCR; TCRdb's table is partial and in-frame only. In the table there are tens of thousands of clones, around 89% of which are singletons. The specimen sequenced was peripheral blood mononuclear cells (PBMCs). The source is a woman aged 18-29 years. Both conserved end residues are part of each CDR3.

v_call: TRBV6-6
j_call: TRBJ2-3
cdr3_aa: CATLSTGIVTDTQYF

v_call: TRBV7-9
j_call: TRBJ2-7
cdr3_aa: CASSSPRLADPYEQYF

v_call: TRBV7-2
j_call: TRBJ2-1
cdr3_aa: CASSLGWGGNNEQFF

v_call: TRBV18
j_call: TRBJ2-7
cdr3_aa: CASSPLARGLQSYEQYF

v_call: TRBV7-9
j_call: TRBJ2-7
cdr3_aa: CASSRTSGILPISYEQYF

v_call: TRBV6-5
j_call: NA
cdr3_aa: CASSQDRGRDEQYF

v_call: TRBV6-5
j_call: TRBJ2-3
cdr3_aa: CASSLLAGGTDTQYF

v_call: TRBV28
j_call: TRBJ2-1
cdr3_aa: CATTRGANWSEQFF

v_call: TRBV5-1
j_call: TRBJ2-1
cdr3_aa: CASSWWSSYNEQFF

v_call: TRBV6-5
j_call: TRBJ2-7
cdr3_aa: CASSYEGNGPNEQYF

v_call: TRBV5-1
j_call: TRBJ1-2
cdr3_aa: CASSSQGHYGYTF

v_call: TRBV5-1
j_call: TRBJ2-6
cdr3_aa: CASSLILGGRSGANVLTF

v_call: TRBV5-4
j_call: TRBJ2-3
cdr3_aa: CASSPRGHGDTQYF

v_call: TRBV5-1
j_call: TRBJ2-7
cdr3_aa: CASSNEEWYEQYF

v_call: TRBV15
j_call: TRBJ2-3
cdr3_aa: CATSRGSDHTDTQYF

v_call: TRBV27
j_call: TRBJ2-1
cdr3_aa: CASTAPLYNEQFF

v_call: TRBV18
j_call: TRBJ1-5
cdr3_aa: CASSPRGGPNQPQHF

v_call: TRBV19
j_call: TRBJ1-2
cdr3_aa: CASSINGPGYTF

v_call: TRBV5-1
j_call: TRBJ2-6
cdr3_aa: CASSTGPQGEDVLTF

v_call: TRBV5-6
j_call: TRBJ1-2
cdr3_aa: CASSLRFPGAANYGYTF

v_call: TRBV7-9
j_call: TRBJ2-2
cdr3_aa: CASSLARRLRTGELFF

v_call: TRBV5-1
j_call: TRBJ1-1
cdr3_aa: CASSFIQGTEAFF

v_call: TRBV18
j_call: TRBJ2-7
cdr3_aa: CASSPWRGSPEQYF

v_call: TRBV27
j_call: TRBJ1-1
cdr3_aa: CASSLSRGNTEAFF

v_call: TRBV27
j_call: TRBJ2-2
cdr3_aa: CASKGLGGLTGELFF

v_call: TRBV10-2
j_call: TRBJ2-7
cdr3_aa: CASRGVEQYF

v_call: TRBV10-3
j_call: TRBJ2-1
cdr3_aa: CAISATRGLKYNEQFF

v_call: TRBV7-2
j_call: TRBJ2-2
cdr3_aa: CASSFANFWTATNTGELFF

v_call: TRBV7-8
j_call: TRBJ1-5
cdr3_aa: CASSLVGRPRDQPQHF

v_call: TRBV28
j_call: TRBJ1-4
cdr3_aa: CASSFRGGVEKLFF

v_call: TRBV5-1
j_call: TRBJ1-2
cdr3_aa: CASSLGGVTNYGYTF

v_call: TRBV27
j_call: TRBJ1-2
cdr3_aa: CASSLRDGSVDGYTF

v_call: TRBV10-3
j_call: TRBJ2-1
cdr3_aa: CAISPGLAGAHEQFF

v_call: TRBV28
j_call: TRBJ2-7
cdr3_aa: CASTTLPPGTGTAYEQYF

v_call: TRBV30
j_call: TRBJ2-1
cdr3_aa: CAWTAGSSYNEQFF

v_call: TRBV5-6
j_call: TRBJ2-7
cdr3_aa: CASRSHGDQYF

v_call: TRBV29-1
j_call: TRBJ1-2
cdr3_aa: CSVEDKGRPYGYTF

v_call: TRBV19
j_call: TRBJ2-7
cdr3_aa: CASSPGTSGTYEQYF

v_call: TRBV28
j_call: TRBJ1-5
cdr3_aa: CASSFSRAGNQPQHF

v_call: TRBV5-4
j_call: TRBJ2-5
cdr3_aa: CASSLAQETQYF

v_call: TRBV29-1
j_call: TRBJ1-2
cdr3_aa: CSVAMGQNYGYTF

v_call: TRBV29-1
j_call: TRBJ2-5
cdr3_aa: CSALGPSETQYF

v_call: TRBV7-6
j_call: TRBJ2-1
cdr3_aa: CASSSSGDLYNEQFF

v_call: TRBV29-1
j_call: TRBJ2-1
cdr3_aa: CTSTGTSWSEQFF

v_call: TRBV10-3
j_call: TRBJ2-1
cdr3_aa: CAISEYGEASSYNEQFF

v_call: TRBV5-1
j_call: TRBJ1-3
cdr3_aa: CASSRPDRAGGNTIYF

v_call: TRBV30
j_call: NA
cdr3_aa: CAWSPGAMYEQYF

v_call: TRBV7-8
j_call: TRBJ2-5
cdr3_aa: CASSFGFQETQYF

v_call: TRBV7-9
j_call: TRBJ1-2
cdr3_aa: CASSPRSKGADGYTF

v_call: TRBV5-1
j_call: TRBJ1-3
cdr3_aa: CASSLGSLISGNTIYF

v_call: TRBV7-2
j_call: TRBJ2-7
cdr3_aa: CASSLGGDRLYEQYF

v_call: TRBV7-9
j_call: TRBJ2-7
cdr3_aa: CASSPIGREGVGEQYF

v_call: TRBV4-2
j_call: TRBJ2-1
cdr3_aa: CASSQGEWLEDYNEQFF

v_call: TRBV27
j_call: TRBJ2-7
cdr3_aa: CASSLPGTGTYEQYF

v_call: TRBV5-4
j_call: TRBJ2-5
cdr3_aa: CASSLSGNAETQYF